A single sample is the source of the 20 T cell receptor beta chains below, sequenced in a study of shared clonotypes between healthy human individuals. Method: immunoSEQ multiplex PCR; TCRdb's copy keeps in-frame clones and lacks some. This table has over 2 million clones, under 95% appearing once. Material: naive CD4+ T cells from PBMCs. Described subset: CD45RA+ positively selected. These receptors came from a man in his late teens or twenties in good health. Some clones in this sample may be carry-over from other donors' samples.

The chain carries TRBV7-9 and TRBJ2-7, with unresolved D. This CDR3 spans 13 amino acids. Trimming stripped 2 bases from V and 7 bases from J, with 12 bases between. The germline V gene has CDR1 SEHNR and CDR2 FQNEAQ (reference sequence). The CDR3 DNA follows: TGTGCCAGCAGCTTATCGGGTGCAGGAGAGCAGTACTTC. Translation: CASSLSGAGEQYF.

CDR3: CASSEMSGTSGRRDTQYF. The CDR3, as DNA: TGCGCCAGCAGTGAGATGTCCGGGACTAGCGGGAGGAGAGATACGCAGTATTTT. This chain links TRBV10-1 with TRBJ2-3; 15 bases are a match to TRBD2. Germline V gives CDR1 WNHNN, CDR2 SYGVQD (reference sequence). The CDR3 length is 18 residues. V was clipped by 2 bases and J by 5 bases; unmatched bases: 8.

The chain is built from TRBV5-4 and TRBJ2-1, with 8 bases lining up with TRBD2. V trimming: 1 base; J trimming: 7 bases; junction bases outside the gene matches: 4. Germline loops: CDR1 SGHNT, CDR2 YYREEE (reference sequence). The CDR3 has 14 residues. In DNA form, the CDR3 reads TGTGCCAGCAGCTTGAATATAGCGGGGAATGAGCAGTTCTTC. This codes for CASSLNIAGNEQFF. The full variable domain, its missing parts supplied by reference TRBV5-4 and TRBJ2-1, is ETGVTQSPTHLIKTRGQQVTLRCSSQSGHNTVSWYQQALGQGPQFIFQYYREEENGRGNFPPRFSGLQFPNYSSELNVNALELDDSALYLCASSLNIAGNEQFFGPGTRLTVL.

The genes are TRBV5-6 and TRBJ1-2; weak D call: TRBD1 (6 bases). Germline-derived CDR1 and CDR2 are SGHDT and YYEEEE. The CDR3 consists of 15 residues. Deletions cut 0 bases from V and 2 bases from J, with 11 bases between. In DNA, the CDR3 is TGTGCCAGCAGCTTGGCCGCAGGGGCAAACTATGGCTACACCTTC. Translating gives CASSLAAGANYGYTF.

As regards this clone: Other DNA variants within this sample encode the same CDR3. The chain carries TRBV5-4 and TRBJ2-2; 10 positions agree with TRBD1. J was trimmed by 6 bases and V by 3 bases; bases with no gene match: 5. Germline values: CDR1 SGHNT, CDR2 YYREEE (reference sequence). CDR3 length: 15 residues. The CDR3 nucleotides are TGTGCCAGCAGCTCGCCGGGACAGGGGTCCGGGGAGCTGTTTTTT. Protein: CASSSPGQGSGELFF.

Here the CDR3 DNA reads TGTGCAAGTCGCCCTAGACGGGGGAAACTAGCGGGAACCGGGGAGCTGTTTTTT. Amino acids: CASRPRRGKLAGTGELFF. The rearrangement uses TRBV12-2 and TRBJ2-2; the table's D call, TRBD2, has no DNA check behind it. TRBV12-2 is given as a pseudogene. CDR3 length equals 18 residues.

The chain joins TRBV7-9 to TRBJ2-4; D call uncertain. CDR1 is SEHNR, CDR2 FQNEAQ, per germline (reference sequence). The CDR3 length is 14 residues. With 0 bases removed from V and 4 bases from J, the gap between germline ends came to 7 bases. The CDR3 here is CASSLAPAKNIQYF. The CDR3 DNA sequence: TGTGCCAGCAGCTTAGCTCCGGCGAAAAACATTCAGTACTTC.

This chain joins TRBV7-3 and TRBJ2-7; 7 bases fit TRBD2. The germline V gene encodes CDR1 SGHTA and CDR2 FQGTGA. Trimming at V came to 5 bases and at J to 6 bases, leaving 10 bases not matched to a gene. The CDR3 covers 14 residues. CDR3: CASSPLGGDGEQYF. The CDR3 DNA is TGTGCCAGCAGCCCACTTGGGGGGGACGGCGAGCAGTACTTC.

This chain joins TRBV9 and TRBJ2-1, with D perhaps TRBD1 or TRBD2 (5 bases each). Germline V gene lookup returns CDR1 SGDLS and CDR2 YYNGEE. The V and J ends lost 3 bases and 8 bases respectively, with 21 bases between them. CDR3 length equals 16 residues. The CDR3 sequence: CASSDWGTSISDEQFF. The CDR3 bases are TGTGCCAGCAGCGACTGGGGGACCTCCATTTCCGATGAGCAGTTCTTC.

The chain recombines TRBV28 with TRBJ2-7, with TRBD1 matching over 8 bases. The junction had 14 bases not matched to a gene; V was cut back by 3 bases and J by 4 bases. CDR3 length equals 17 residues. CDR1 and CDR2 (germline): MDHEN, SYDVKM. CDR3 loop: CASSLPSVWTGMYEQYF. CDR3 nucleotides: TGTGCCAGCAGTTTGCCGTCGGTTTGGACAGGGATGTACGAGCAGTACTTC.

This clone has a single count. This chain links TRBV6-4 with TRBJ2-3, with TRBD1 as a possible D gene (5 bases). The CDR3 runs to 15 residues. V shed 0 bases and J shed 2 bases, with 9 bases lying between them. Germline values: CDR1 MRHNA, CDR2 SNTAGT. DNA of the CDR3: TGTGCCAGCAGTGACTCCAAGACAGACACAGATACGCAGTATTTT. This translates into CASSDSKTDTDTQYF.

The chain employs TRBV11-2 and TRBJ2-2; D unresolved. The CDR3 contains 16 residues. V lost 6 bases, J lost 5 bases, and 19 bases lay in between. CDR1 is SGHAT, CDR2 FQNNGV, per germline. This CDR3 is CASSQGDGLDTGELFF. Here the CDR3 DNA reads TGTGCCAGCAGTCAAGGAGATGGGCTGGATACCGGGGAGCTGTTTTTT.

For this clone: Within the sample, other DNA sequences also encode this same CDR3. The chain couples TRBV7-2 to TRBJ2-7, with 7 bases that match TRBD2. Germline trimming cut 4 bases from V and 6 bases from J; bases unmatched to any gene: 3. The CDR3 consists of 12 residues. Germline lookup yields CDR1 SGHTA and CDR2 FQGNSA. The CDR3 region is CASSSGRGEQYF. The CDR3 nucleotides read TGTGCCAGCAGCTCGGGGAGGGGCGAGCAGTACTTC.

V gene TRBV29-1 combines with J gene TRBJ2-7, with D possibly being TRBD1 or TRBD2 (5 bases each). Germline loops: CDR1 SQVTM, CDR2 ANQGSEA. There are 15 residues in the CDR3. The V and J ends lost 3 bases and 0 bases respectively, with 15 bases between them. CDR3 in DNA: TGCAGCGTTGAGGCCGGGACCGCTAGCTCCTACGAGCAGTACTTC. Translating it yields CSVEAGTASSYEQYF.

As to this clone: The junction shows a germline mismatch at one end, possibly a read error. The chain employs TRBV11-2 and TRBJ2-5; D remains unclear. This CDR3 comprises 16 residues. Per germline, CDR1 SGHAT and CDR2 FQNNGV. The CDR3 region has the DNA TGTGCCAGCAGCCTAGACCTCGGGCCAGCCTATGGGACCCAGTACTTC. Amino acid sequence: CASSLDLGPAYGTQYF.

The chain employs TRBV7-3 and TRBJ2-1, with 7 bases fitting TRBD1. Trimming at V came to 2 bases and at J to 8 bases, leaving 12 bases not matched to a gene. The CDR3 length is 16 residues. Looked up from germline, CDR1 is SGHTA and CDR2 is FQGTGA. The CDR3 is CASSLGRQGFFDEQFF. As DNA, the CDR3 is TGTGCCAGCAGCTTAGGTAGACAGGGTTTTTTCGATGAGCAGTTCTTC.

The CDR3 reads CASSTVRGRTGELFF. CDR3 bases: TGTGCCAGCAGTACGGTGAGGGGCAGGACCGGGGAGCTGTTTTTT. The chain joins TRBV28 to TRBJ2-2; possibly TRBD1 or TRBD2 for D (5 bases each). The V and J ends lost 5 bases and 5 bases respectively, with 15 bases between them. There are 15 residues in the CDR3. The germline V gene encodes CDR1 MDHEN and CDR2 SYDVKM.

V and J are TRBV5-1 and TRBJ2-7; tentatively, D is TRBD2 (6 bases). CDR1 and CDR2 from the germline V gene are SGHRS and YFSETQ. V lost 5 bases to trimming and J lost 3 bases, with 18 bases between them. This CDR3 region has 15 residues. The CDR3 protein is CASRQDGRGFYEQYF. The CDR3 region has the DNA TGCGCCAGCAGACAGGACGGGAGAGGGTTCTACGAGCAGTACTTC.

This clone was found a few times. V is TRBV6-5 and J is TRBJ2-1; 13 positions agree with TRBD2. The germline CDR1 and CDR2 sequences are MNHEY and SVGAGI. The CDR3 length is 15 residues. V shed 8 bases and J 2 bases; nucleotides not matched to a gene: 3. The CDR3 DNA reads TGTGCCAGCTCCGGACTAGCGGGAGCCTACAATGAGCAGTTCTTC. Encoded protein: CASSGLAGAYNEQFF.

This chain uses TRBV29-1 with TRBJ2-1; D remains unclear. Trimming removed 4 bases at V and 0 bases at J, with 10 bases between. The germline V gene has CDR1 SQVTM and CDR2 ANQGSEA. This CDR3 region has 14 residues. The CDR3 is CSVGSWSSYNEQFF. The CDR3 bases are TGCAGCGTTGGTTCCTGGAGCTCCTACAATGAGCAGTTCTTC.